Sequencing of this T cell receptor (beta chain) was carried out in a study of human T cells and chemical hapten exposure. Findings of the study overall: Counts of expanded TCRs (at PT1) showed a positive correlation with patch test score.

Germline values: CDR1 KGHSY, CDR2 FQNENV. V dropped 5 bases and J dropped 9; count of bases not matched to a gene: 9. The CDR3 sequence is 15 residues long. There are many counts of this clonotype. Its antigen is as yet unknown. In TCRdb, the RACE reads were re-called with MiXCR into one record per CDR3 protein. The table shows fewer than 85,000 distinct CDR3 sequences, with about a tenth occurring only once. Described time point: patch test 2, 6 weeks after DPC sensitization. The treatment here: therapeutic diphenylcyclopropenone sensitization with weekly scalp DPC. Material: whole blood, obtained in connection with sensitization to the hapten diphenylcyclopropenone (DPC). This TCR was recovered from a woman aged 30 to 39 with alopecia areata. Some clones in this sample may be carry-over from other donors' samples. This chain connects TRBV16 to TRBJ2-1; 11 bases are a match to TRBD1. CDR3 amino acids: CASSIGTGGISEQFF. The CDR3 DNA reads as TGTGCCAGCAGCATCGGGACAGGGGGTATTAGTGAGCAGTTCTTC.